These 12 T cell receptor beta chains came from one sample sequenced in a study of STAT5B mutations in CD4+ large granular lymphocyte leukemia. Repertoires were generated with immunoSEQ multiplex PCR, while TCRdb's copy carries only in-frame clones and drops some. The profile covers 20,000 to 25,000 clones, with roughly 82% appearing a single time and around 8.6% taken by the ten largest. Sequencing used CD4+ T cells from blood buffy coats. These receptors were obtained from a human donor in good health.

The V and J genes are TRBV28 and TRBJ2-5; D gene unclear. Germline V CDR1 and CDR2: MDHEN, SYDVKM. The ends were cut back, 6 bases at V and 2 bases at J, with 16 bases in the middle. The CDR3 contains 15 residues. The CDR3 protein is CASSPGTTNQETQYF. CDR3 DNA: TGTGCCAGCAGCCCTGGAACCACCAATCAAGAGACCCAGTACTTC.

The V gene is TRBV5-1, the J gene TRBJ1-2, with TRBD1 identical over 8 bases. The CDR3 is 14 amino acids. After removal of 2 bases from V and 0 bases from J, the junction contained 0 bases not matched to a gene. Germline V CDR1 and CDR2: SGHRS, YFSETQ. CDR3 DNA: TGCGCCAGCAGCTTACAGGGGGCTAACTATGGCTACACCTTC. It encodes CASSLQGANYGYTF.

The chain couples TRBV18 to TRBJ2-1, with D possibly matching TRBD1 (6 bases). Germline lookup yields CDR1 KGHSH and CDR2 LQKENI. The CDR3 has 16 amino acids. Between the trimmed V and J ends, which lost 6 bases and 4 bases, there was a span of 19 bases. Here the CDR3 DNA reads TGTGCCAGCTCGTCTACCGGGACATCCCATTACAATGAGCAGTTCTTC. Its protein is CASSSTGTSHYNEQFF. Complete variable domain (other parts from reference TRBV18 and TRBJ2-1): NAGVMQNPRHLVRRRGQEARLRCSPMKGHSHVYWYRQLPEEGLKFMVYLQKENIIDESGMPKERFSAEFPKEGPSILRIQQVVRGDSAAYFCASSSTGTSHYNEQFFGPGTRLTVL.

The genes are TRBV7-2 and TRBJ1-1; the D is unclear. CDR3 size: 14 residues. V gave up 4 bases and J gave up 2 bases, with 11 bases separating them. Germline CDR1 SGHTA, CDR2 FQGNSA. CDR3 protein: CASSSEIVNTEAFF. The CDR3 bases are TGTGCCAGCAGCTCCGAGATCGTTAACACTGAAGCTTTCTTT.

The V gene is TRBV5-1, the J gene TRBJ2-7; 12 nucleotides align to TRBD2. This CDR3 has 16 residues. CDR1 SGHRS and CDR2 YFSETQ come from the germline V gene. V was pared by 4 bases and J by 8 bases, with 13 bases of the junction left unmatched. The CDR3 sequence: CASSEQTSGRKVQQYF. In nucleotides, the CDR3 is TGCGCCAGCAGCGAACAGACTAGCGGGAGAAAAGTGCAGCAGTACTTC.

This chain joins TRBV28 and TRBJ1-2; 7 nucleotides agree with TRBD1. V lost 7 bases and J lost 6; bases outside the gene matches: 8. This CDR3 region has 13 residues. Germline CDR1 and CDR2: MDHEN and SYDVKM. The CDR3 loop reads CASTLRQGHGYTF. The CDR3 DNA reads as TGTGCCAGCACCTTACGACAGGGCCATGGCTACACCTTC.

The chain joins TRBV6-1 to TRBJ2-7, with D uncertain. Germline V gives CDR1 MNHNS, CDR2 SASEGT. The CDR3 is 13 amino acids. The V and J ends lost 4 bases and 6 bases respectively, with 13 bases between them. DNA of the CDR3: TGTGCCAGCAGTGTTGGGGTAGGTTTCGAGCAGTACTTC. Encoded protein: CASSVGVGFEQYF.

The chain has TRBV11-2 and TRBJ2-7; TRBD2 agrees at 11 bases. This CDR3 has 16 amino acids. CDR1 is SGHAT, CDR2 FQNNGV, per germline. V shed 5 bases and J 11 bases; nucleotides not matched to a gene: 17. Written as DNA, the CDR3 is TGTGCCAGCAGCGTAGCCGGGACTAGCGGATTACGAGTGGAGTACTTC. Its translation: CASSVAGTSGLRVEYF.

This clone was detected once. The chain links TRBV7-8 to TRBJ2-5; 9 bases agree with TRBD2. Trimming at V came to 5 bases and at J to 5 bases, leaving 9 bases not matched to a gene. The CDR3 sequence is 15 residues long. CDR1 SGHVS and CDR2 FQNEAQ come from the germline V gene. The chain's CDR3 is CASSRYSGRGETQYF. The CDR3 region has the DNA TGTGCCAGCAGCCGGTATAGCGGGAGAGGGGAGACCCAGTACTTC.

This chain links TRBV7-2 with TRBJ2-1; possible D gene TRBD2, 5 bases. The CDR3 is made up of 16 amino acids. Germline loops: CDR1 SGHTA, CDR2 FQGNSA. Trimming stripped 2 bases from V and 4 bases from J, with 15 bases between. CDR3 nucleotide sequence: TGTGCCAGCAGCTTAATGGGAGCCAAGATATACAATGAGCAGTTCTTC. Translation gives CASSLMGAKIYNEQFF.

With respect to this clone: The DNA is omitted, as the CDR3 cannot be located on it reliably, and the CDR3 follows TCRdb's listing. Other DNA sequences within the sample encode an identical CDR3. The J gene is TRBJ1-2, the V gene TRBV29-1. CDR1 and CDR2 (germline): SQVTM, ANQGSEA. The length of the CDR3 is 13 amino acids, counting both ends. The CDR3 loop is CSVGAGSPYGYTF.

The CDR3 nucleotides read TGTGCCAGCACGAGAGAGGGGGCGCTTTCAGGAAACACCATATATTTT. Translation gives CASTREGALSGNTIYF. This rearrangement joins TRBV2 to TRBJ1-3; 7 bases align to TRBD1. This CDR3 comprises 16 residues. Germline lookup yields CDR1 SNHLY and CDR2 FYNNEI. The V segment lost 7 bases and the J segment 4 bases; nucleotides outside the gene matches: 13.